The T cell receptor (beta chain) under discussion was sequenced for a study of CD8 T cells in ankylosing spondylitis. Germline V lookup: CDR1 MNHNS, CDR2 SASEGT. Trimming removed 9 bases at V and 6 bases at J, with 8 bases between. The length of the CDR3 is 11 residues. For TCR beta, libraries came from quantitative 5'-RACE with molecular barcodes. TCRdb processed the 5' RACE reads anew with MiXCR; each CDR3 protein has one entry. The table records fewer than 650,000 distinct CDR3 sequences, approximately 12% of them present only once. Findings and caveats of the study: One TCR beta motif, made up of roughly eight highly homologous variants, appeared characteristic of ankylosing spondylitis blood. Disease-linked clones reportedly showed significant enrichment in matched ankylosing spondylitis synovial fluid.

A note on this clonotype: Its antigen is unidentified.

This receptor was identified in a male donor with ankylosing spondylitis. V is TRBV6-1 and J is TRBJ2-2; D not resolved. Sequenced input: blood, either unsorted or a sorted T cell fraction (not recorded which). The CDR3 bases are TGTGCCAGTGGTCTTCCCGGGGAGCTGTTTTTT. This sequence encodes CASGLPGELFF.